These 9 T cell receptor beta chains originate from one sample sequenced in a study of T cell changes during pregnancy in multiple sclerosis. TCRdb's table, derived via immunoSEQ multiplex PCR, lists solely in-frame clones and lacks some. Of approximately 69,000 clones listed, 90% to 95% are singletons. Material: CD4+ T cells from peripheral blood mononuclear cells, obtained in the third trimester of pregnancy. Receptor source: a female donor in good health, enrolled as a control in a pregnancy study.

The chain employs TRBV18 and TRBJ2-1, with a weak D call TRBD2 (5 bases). The V and J ends lost 4 bases and 4 bases respectively, with 14 bases between them. Germline CDR1 KGHSH, CDR2 LQKENI. The CDR3 has 15 residues. CDR3 in amino acids: CASSLDSTGYNEQFF. CDR3 nucleotide sequence: TGTGCCAGCTCACTCGACTCAACGGGGTACAATGAGCAGTTCTTC.

This rearrangement joins TRBV27 to TRBJ1-1; 8 bases map to TRBD1. Germline CDR1 and CDR2: MNHEY and SMNVEV (reference sequence). CDR3 length: 13 amino acids. Trimming removed 2 bases from V and 7 bases from J; junction bases left unmatched: 3. Written as DNA, the CDR3 is TGTGCCAGCAGTTTACAGGGGGCGTTTGAAGCTTTCTTT. Its translation: CASSLQGAFEAFF.

V usage is TRBV29-1 and J usage is TRBJ2-7; 9 positions match TRBD1. CDR3 length equals 13 residues. V trimming: 8 bases; J trimming: 1 base; junction bases outside the gene matches: 6. Germline V lookup: CDR1 SQVTM, CDR2 ANQGSEA. The CDR3 region has the DNA TGCAGCTTTACCGGGACAGGGTCCTACGAGCAGTACTTC. This codes for CSFTGTGSYEQYF.

The chain uses TRBV5-5 and TRBJ2-3; D is possibly TRBD2 (6 bases). V shed 0 bases and J shed 6 bases, with 11 bases lying between them. This CDR3 contains 14 residues. The germline V gene has CDR1 SGHKS and CDR2 YYEKEE (reference sequence). DNA of the CDR3: TGTGCCAGCAGCTTGGGACTAGACCAGGATACGCAGTATTTT. The encoded protein is CASSLGLDQDTQYF.

This clone has only one observation. The chain uses TRBV18 and TRBJ1-4; D uncertain. The CDR3 is made up of 15 amino acids. V lost 5 bases and J 5 bases, leaving 15 bases between the germline ends. Germline values: CDR1 KGHSH, CDR2 LQKENI. The DNA for the CDR3 is TGTGCCAGCTCAACCTCTAGGAACGTCAATGAAAAACTGTTTTTT. Translating gives CASSTSRNVNEKLFF. The full variable domain, in which reference TRBV18 and TRBJ1-4 provide the parts outside the CDR3, is NAGVMQNPRHLVRRRGQEARLRCSPMKGHSHVYWYRQLPEEGLKFMVYLQKENIIDESGMPKERFSAEFPKEGPSILRIQQVVRGDSAAYFCASSTSRNVNEKLFFGSGTQLSVL.

V gene TRBV2 combines with J gene TRBJ2-1; TRBD2 matches at 9 bases. V was clipped by 5 bases and J by 9 bases; unmatched bases: 14. Germline V gene sequence: CDR1 SNHLY, CDR2 FYNNEI. This CDR3 is built from 16 residues. This CDR3 reads CASSKRGPSGDFEQFF. The DNA of the CDR3 is TGTGCCAGCAGTAAGAGGGGGCCTAGCGGGGATTTTGAGCAGTTCTTC.

V is TRBV5-6 and J is TRBJ2-7; D gene unclear. The CDR3 consists of 14 residues. The germline V and J ends were trimmed by 1 base and 0 bases, with 8 bases remaining between them. CDR1 and CDR2 (germline): SGHDT, YYEEEE. In DNA, the CDR3 is TGTGCCAGCAGCTTGACTCCGGTCTCCTACGAGCAGTACTTC. Protein sequence: CASSLTPVSYEQYF.

V gene TRBV10-3 combines with J gene TRBJ1-2; tentative D call: TRBD1 (5 bases). This CDR3 has 14 amino acids. Trimming removed 3 bases from V and 4 bases from J, with 12 bases in between. Germline assignment: CDR1 ENHRY and CDR2 SYGVKD. The chain's CDR3 is CAISDRGRTYGYTF. Here the CDR3 DNA reads TGTGCCATCAGTGATAGGGGCAGGACCTATGGCTACACCTTC.

The chain uses TRBV5-6 and TRBJ2-7; a possible D gene is TRBD1 (5 bases). Germline values: CDR1 SGHDT, CDR2 YYEEEE. The CDR3 is 13 residues long. The V end was cut by 1 base, the J end by 2 bases, with 7 bases between. The CDR3 sequence: CASSLWGPYEQYF. The CDR3 nucleotides read TGTGCCAGCAGCTTGTGGGGCCCCTACGAGCAGTACTTC.